This is a list of T cell receptor beta chains from one sample in a study of cytomegalovirus exposure and HLA in healthy donors. The protocol was immunoSEQ multiplex PCR, while the TCRdb copy is restricted to in-frame clones and leaves out a portion. The repertoire holds 110,000 to 150,000 clones, about 64% seen once, with around 4% in the top ten. Sequenced input: PBMCs. The receptors were gathered from a man in his fifties or sixties in good health and CMV-seronegative. The CDR3 runs from the conserved cysteine through the conserved F or W. Fields, in order: J gene, V gene, D gene, clone size, CDR3 DNA, CDR3 protein. The D gene is left open where the match is weak. Clone size appears in some rows only: once, few, many, or a class for an expanded clone.

TRBJ1-1,TRBV7-9,-,-,TGTGCCAGCAGCTTAGTTTCCATGAACACTGAAGCTTTCTTT,CASSLVSMNTEAFF
TRBJ1-2,TRBV30,TRBD1,-,TGTGCCTGGAGTGAGGACAGGAGAAGTGGATCGGACTACACCTTC,CAWSEDRRSGSDYTF
TRBJ2-3,TRBV5-1,TRBD1,-,TGCGCCAGCAGCTTCGGACAGGGCAGAGATTTCACAGATACGCAGTATTTT,CASSFGQGRDFTDTQYF
TRBJ1-1,TRBV4-1,-,-,TGCGCCAGCAGCCAAGTGAGGCGGGAAGCTTTCTTT,CASSQVRREAFF
TRBJ2-3,TRBV30,TRBD2,-,TGTGCCTGGATGGCTAGCGGGACAGATACGCAGTATTTT,CAWMASGTDTQYF
TRBJ1-1,TRBV6-6,-,few,TGTGCCAGCAACCCCCCGAGCTCTGAAGCTTTCTTT,CASNPPSSEAFF
TRBJ1-1,TRBV5-4,-,-,TGTGCCAGCAGCTTGGCCTTACCCGGGAACACTGAAGCTTTCTTT,CASSLALPGNTEAFF
TRBJ2-7,TRBV7-8,TRBD2,-,TGTGCCAGCAGCCCTACGGGAGTAGCGGGGACCTACGAGCAGTACTTC,CASSPTGVAGTYEQYF
TRBJ1-1,TRBV19,-,once,TGTGCCAGTAGCGGGTGGGGATCCCCGGGGACTGAAGCTTTCTTT,CASSGWGSPGTEAFF
TRBJ2-7,TRBV27,TRBD2,once,TGTGCCAGCAGTTCCCTAGCGGGAGGGTCCTACGAGCAGTACTTC,CASSSLAGGSYEQYF
TRBJ2-1,TRBV11-2,TRBD2,-,TGTGCCAGCAGCTTAGAAAGGCTAGCGGGTCAGTTCTTC,CASSLERLAGQFF
TRBJ1-4,TRBV6-5,TRBD1,-,TGTGCCAGCAGCCCCGGACAGGGCTACGAAAAACTGTTTTTT,CASSPGQGYEKLFF
TRBJ2-3,TRBV7-9,TRBD1,few,TGTGCCAGCAGCCAACTTGGGGGGACAGGGAGGTCAGATACGCAGTATTTT,CASSQLGGTGRSDTQYF
TRBJ2-7,TRBV11-2,TRBD1,-,TGTGCCAGCAGCACCCTAAGACAGGGCCCTTACGAGCAGTACTTC,CASSTLRQGPYEQYF
TRBJ1-3,TRBV5-1,TRBD1,few,TGCGCCAGCAGCCTTTCTTCAGGGGGCGGAAACACCATATATTTT,CASSLSSGGGNTIYF